The following is a T cell receptor beta chain sequence with its context. As yet, its antigen is unknown. This record comes from a study of T cells in Graves' hyperthyroidism and ophthalmopathy. Study-wide points: Most clonotypes expanded in thyroid above 0.001 were likewise present in blood. Using 13 V-J features, a model discriminated ophthalmopathy from stable hyperthyroidism.

V lost 2 bases and J 5 bases, leaving 15 bases between the germline ends. CDR3 length equals 14 residues. Germline-derived CDR1 and CDR2 are DFQATT and SNEGSKA (reference sequence). RNA transcripts gave rise to amplified TCR beta CDR3 regions. In the first-round RT-PCR of the TCR CDR3, the HTBI primer set was used. In TCRdb, the multiplex PCR reads were re-called with MiXCR into one record per CDR3 protein. The sample consists of roughly 98,000 distinct CDR3 sequences, approximately 39% of them appearing once. The chain uses TRBV20-1 and TRBJ2-5, with a weak D call TRBD1 (6 bases). The clonotype originates from a woman under 40 with Graves' hyperthyroidism. Material for sequencing was peripheral blood or thyroid tissue (not recorded which). CDR3 sequence (DNA): TGCAGTGCTAGAAGGTCGGGACAACGGGAGACCCAGTACTTC. It codes for CSARRSGQRETQYF.